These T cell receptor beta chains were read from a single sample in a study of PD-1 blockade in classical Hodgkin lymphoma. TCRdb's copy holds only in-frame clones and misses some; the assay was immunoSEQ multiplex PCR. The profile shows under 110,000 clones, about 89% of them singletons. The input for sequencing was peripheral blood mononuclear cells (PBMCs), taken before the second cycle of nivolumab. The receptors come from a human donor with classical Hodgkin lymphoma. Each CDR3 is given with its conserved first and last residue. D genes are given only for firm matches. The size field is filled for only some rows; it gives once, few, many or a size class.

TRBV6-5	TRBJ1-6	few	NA	CASLKDYNSPLHF	TGTGCCAGCCTGAAGGACTATAATTCACCCCTCCACTTT
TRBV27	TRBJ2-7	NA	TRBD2	CASRRLGGGIVGGEQYF	TGTGCCAGCAGACGCCTAGGCGGGGGGATTGTTGGGGGCGAGCAGTACTTC
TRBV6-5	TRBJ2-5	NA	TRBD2	CASSGIAGGGETQYF	TGTGCCAGCAGTGGGATAGCGGGGGGTGGAGAGACCCAGTACTTC
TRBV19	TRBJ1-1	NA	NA	CASTIIAGGTEAFF	TGTGCCAGTACCATAATCGCGGGGGGGACTGAAGCTTTCTTT
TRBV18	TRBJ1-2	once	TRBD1	CASSPAGGSDYGYTF	TGTGCCAGCTCACCGGCAGGGGGATCTGACTATGGCTACACCTTC
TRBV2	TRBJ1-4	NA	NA	CASSSRQNMGEKLFF	TGTGCCAGCAGTTCTCGACAAAACATGGGGGAAAAACTGTTTTTT
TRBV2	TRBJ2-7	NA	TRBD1	CASCYDRAASYEQYF	TGTGCCAGCTGTTACGACAGGGCCGCTTCCTACGAGCAGTACTTC
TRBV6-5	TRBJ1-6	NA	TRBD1	CASSYRFGQANSPLHF	TGTGCCAGCAGTTATAGGTTCGGACAGGCCAATTCACCCCTCCACTTT
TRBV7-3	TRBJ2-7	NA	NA	CASSFLPRRMLPTQQYF	TGTGCCAGCAGCTTCCTTCCCAGACGCATGTTACCAACTCAGCAGTACTTC
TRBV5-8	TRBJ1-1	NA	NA	CASSDPGRLNTEAFF	TGTGCCAGCAGCGACCCCGGACGGCTGAACACTGAAGCTTTCTTT
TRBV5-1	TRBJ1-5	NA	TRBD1	CASSPRQGGQPQHF	TGCGCCAGCAGCCCTCGACAGGGAGGCCAGCCCCAGCATTTT
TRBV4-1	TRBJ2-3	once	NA	CASSQEKGPDTQYF	TGCGCCAGCAGCCAAGAGAAGGGCCCGGATACGCAGTATTTT
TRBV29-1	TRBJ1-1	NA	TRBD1	CSVLTGGGTEAFF	TGCAGCGTTCTGACAGGGGGCGGCACTGAAGCTTTCTTT
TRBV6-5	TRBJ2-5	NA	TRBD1	CASSWARTGGSETQYF	TGTGCCAGCAGTTGGGCAAGGACAGGGGGCTCAGAGACCCAGTACTTC
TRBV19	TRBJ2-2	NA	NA	CASSLSGTTGELFF	TGTGCCAGTAGTTTATCCGGGACAACTGGGGAGCTGTTTTTT
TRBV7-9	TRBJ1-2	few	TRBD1	CASSSGTGVRYGYTF	TGTGCCAGCAGCTCCGGGACAGGGGTGCGGTATGGCTACACCTTC
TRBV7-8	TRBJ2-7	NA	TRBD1	CASSHPGQAFGYF	TGTGCCAGCAGCCATCCGGGACAGGCGTTCGGGTACTTC
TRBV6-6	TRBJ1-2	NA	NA	CASSYDSPPGYGYTF	TGTGCCAGCAGTTACGACAGCCCCCCGGGCTATGGCTACACCTTC
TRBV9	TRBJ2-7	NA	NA	CASSPSFETRQGLTSYEQYF	TGTGCCAGCAGCCCGAGCTTCGAGACACGACAAGGCTTAACCTCCTACGAGCAGTACTTC
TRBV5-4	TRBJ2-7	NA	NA	CASSVSFIAGDYEQYF	TGTGCCAGCAGCGTATCCTTCATAGCAGGGGACTACGAGCAGTACTTC
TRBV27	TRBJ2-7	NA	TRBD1	CASSTRWGQNYEQYF	TGTGCCAGCAGCACCCGGTGGGGACAGAACTACGAGCAGTACTTC
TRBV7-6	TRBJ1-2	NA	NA	CASSLVPGSDKGYTF	TGTGCCAGCAGCTTAGTCCCCGGCTCCGATAAGGGCTACACCTTC
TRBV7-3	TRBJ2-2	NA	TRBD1	CASSPPGQGFSGELFF	TGTGCCAGCAGCCCCCCCGGACAGGGCTTTTCCGGGGAGCTGTTTTTT
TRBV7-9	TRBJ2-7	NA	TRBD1	CASSSPTGKSYEQYF	TGTGCCAGCAGCTCACCGACAGGGAAGAGTTACGAGCAGTACTTC
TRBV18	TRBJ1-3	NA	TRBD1	CASSPDRGSGNTIYF	TGTGCCAGCTCACCAGACAGGGGAAGTGGAAACACCATATATTTT
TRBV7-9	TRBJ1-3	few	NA	CASSLSGDGNTIYF	TGTGCCAGCAGCTTGTCCGGGGATGGAAACACCATATATTTT
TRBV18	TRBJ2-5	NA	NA	CASSRLGETQYF	TGTGCCAGCTCCCGGTTGGGAGAGACCCAGTACTTC
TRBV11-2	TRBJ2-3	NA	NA	CASSFGFVTDTQYF	TGTGCCAGCAGCTTCGGGTTTGTTACAGATACGCAGTATTTT
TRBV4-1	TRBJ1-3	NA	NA	CASSQEGRSSGNTIYF	TGCGCCAGCAGCCAAGAGGGCAGAAGCTCTGGAAACACCATATATTTT
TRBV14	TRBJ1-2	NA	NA	CASSLTVLGGYTF	TGTGCCAGCAGTCTTACCGTGCTGGGTGGCTACACCTTC
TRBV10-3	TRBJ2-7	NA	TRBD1	CAISEKGQGYEQYF	TGTGCCATCAGTGAAAAGGGACAGGGCTACGAGCAGTACTTC
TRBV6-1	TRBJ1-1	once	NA	CASMRNTEAFF	TGTGCCAGCATGAGGAACACTGAAGCTTTCTTT
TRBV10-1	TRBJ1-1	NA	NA	CASSEYGSNTEAFF	TGCGCCAGCAGTGAATACGGGTCGAACACTGAAGCTTTCTTT
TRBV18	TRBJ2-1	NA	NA	CASSTIPEDEQFF	TGTGCCAGCTCTACCATCCCGGAGGATGAGCAGTTCTTC
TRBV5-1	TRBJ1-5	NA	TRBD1	CASSFDRGLQPQHF	TGCGCCAGCAGCTTCGACAGGGGTCTTCAGCCCCAGCATTTT